This T cell receptor (beta chain) emerged from a study of T-cell reconstitution after alpha-beta-depleted transplantation in children. The table lists this clonotype with a few counts. The CDR3 spans 16 residues. Germline lookup yields CDR1 SGHAT and CDR2 FQDESV (reference sequence). V lost 5 bases, J lost 2 bases, and 7 bases stayed unmatched. As it was prepared, the TCRbeta library received unique molecular identifiers. MiXCR was run by TCRdb on the PCR reads, yielding one entry per CDR3 protein. This sample has 300,000 to 400,000 distinct CDR3 sequences; roughly 17% occur once, and the top ten carry around 43%.

The sequencing here drew on PBMCs, mostly from graft donor cells, taken 360 days after TCRalphabeta/CD19-depleted stem cell transplant. The chain couples TRBV11-1 to TRBJ2-1; TRBD1 agrees at 9 bases. The receptor was isolated from a male patient between 2 and 15 years old who had a stem cell transplant for acute lymphoblastic leukemia, so the T cells may come from the graft donor. As DNA, the CDR3 is TGTGCCAGCAGCCACAGGGGGCTTGGCCCCTACAATGAGCAGTTCTTC. This translates into CASSHRGLGPYNEQFF.